This entry is about one T cell receptor beta chain. Trimming took off 1 base at V and 11 bases at J, with 11 bases between the two ends. This CDR3 has 13 residues. Germline CDR1 is SGHTA and CDR2 is FQGNSA. Libraries were prepared by immunoSEQ multiplex PCR; TCRdb keeps only in-frame clonotypes and omits some of them. Of around 77,000 clones listed, more than 75% are singletons. The sample is drawn from a study of blood T cell repertoires in COVID-19. Study-wide context: From T cells, B-cell-depleted T cells, or PBMCs came the material, which was cDNA or gDNA.

The chain is built from TRBV7-2 and TRBJ1-4; D remains unclear. Material: peripheral blood. The sequence was obtained from a woman at least 80 years old with active or convalescent COVID-19. CDR3 loop: CASSLENRSKLFF. Here the CDR3 DNA reads TGTGCCAGCAGCTTAGAAAACAGATCGAAACTGTTTTTT.